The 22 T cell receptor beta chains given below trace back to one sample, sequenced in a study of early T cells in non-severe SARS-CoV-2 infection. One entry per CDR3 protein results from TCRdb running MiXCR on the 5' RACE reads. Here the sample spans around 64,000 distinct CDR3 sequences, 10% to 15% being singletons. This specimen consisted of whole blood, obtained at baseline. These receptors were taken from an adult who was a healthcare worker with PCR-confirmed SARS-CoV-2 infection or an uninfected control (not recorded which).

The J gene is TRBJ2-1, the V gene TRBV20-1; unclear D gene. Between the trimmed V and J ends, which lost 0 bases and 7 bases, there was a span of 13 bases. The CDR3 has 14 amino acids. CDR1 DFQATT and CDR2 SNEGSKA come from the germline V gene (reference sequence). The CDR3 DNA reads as TGCAGTGCTAGAGATAGGAACTCCTGGAATGAGCAGTTCTTC. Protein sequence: CSARDRNSWNEQFF.

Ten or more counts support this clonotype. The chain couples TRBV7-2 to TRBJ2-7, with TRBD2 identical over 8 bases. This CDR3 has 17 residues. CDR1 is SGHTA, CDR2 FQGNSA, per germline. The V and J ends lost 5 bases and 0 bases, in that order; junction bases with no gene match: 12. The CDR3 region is CASSRSLAVGSSYEQYF. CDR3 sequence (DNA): TGTGCCAGCAGCAGGTCACTAGCGGTGGGAAGCTCCTACGAGCAGTACTTC.

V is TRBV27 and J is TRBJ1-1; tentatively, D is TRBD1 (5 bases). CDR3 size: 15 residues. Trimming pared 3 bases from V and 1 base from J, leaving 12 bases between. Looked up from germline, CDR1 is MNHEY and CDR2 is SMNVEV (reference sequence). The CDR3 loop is CASSLAGQWNTEAFF. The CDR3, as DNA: TGTGCCAGCAGTTTGGCAGGGCAATGGAACACTGAAGCTTTCTTT.

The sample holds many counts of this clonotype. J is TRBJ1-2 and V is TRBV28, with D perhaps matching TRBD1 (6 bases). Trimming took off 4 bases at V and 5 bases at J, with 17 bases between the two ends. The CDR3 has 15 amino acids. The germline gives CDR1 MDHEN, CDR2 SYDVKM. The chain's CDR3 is CASSSLRRGLYGYTF. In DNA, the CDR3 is TGTGCCAGCAGTTCGTTGAGACGGGGGCTTTATGGCTACACCTTC.

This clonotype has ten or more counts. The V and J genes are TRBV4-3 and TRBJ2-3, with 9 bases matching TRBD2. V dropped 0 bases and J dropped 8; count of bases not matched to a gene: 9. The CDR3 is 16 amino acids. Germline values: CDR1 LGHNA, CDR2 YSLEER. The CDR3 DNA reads TGCGCCAGCAGCCAAGACGGCGGGAGGGCCAGGGGTACGCAGTATTTT. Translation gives CASSQDGGRARGTQYF.

CDR3 region: CAWSGGLSNTGELFF. The CDR3 DNA is TGTGCCTGGAGTGGGGGACTTTCGAACACCGGGGAGCTGTTTTTT. V gene TRBV30 combines with J gene TRBJ2-2, with a possible D match to TRBD2 (6 bases). CDR3 size: 15 residues. Germline CDR1 is GTSNPN and CDR2 is SVGIG (reference sequence). V lost 1 base to trimming and J lost 0 bases, with 9 bases between them.

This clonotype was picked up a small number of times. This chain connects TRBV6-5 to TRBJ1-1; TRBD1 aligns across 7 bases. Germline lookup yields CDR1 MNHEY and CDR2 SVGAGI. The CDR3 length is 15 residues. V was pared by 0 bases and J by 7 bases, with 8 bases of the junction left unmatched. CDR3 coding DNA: TGTGCCAGCAGTTACTCCTCGACAGGGTTGGGTGAAGCTTTCTTT. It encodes CASSYSSTGLGEAFF.

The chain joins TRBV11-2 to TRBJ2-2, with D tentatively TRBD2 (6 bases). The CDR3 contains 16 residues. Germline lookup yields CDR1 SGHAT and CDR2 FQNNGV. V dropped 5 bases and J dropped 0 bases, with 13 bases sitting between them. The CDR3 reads CASSPLSGSNTGELFF. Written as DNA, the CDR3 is TGTGCCAGCAGCCCCCTTAGCGGATCGAACACCGGGGAGCTGTTTTTT.

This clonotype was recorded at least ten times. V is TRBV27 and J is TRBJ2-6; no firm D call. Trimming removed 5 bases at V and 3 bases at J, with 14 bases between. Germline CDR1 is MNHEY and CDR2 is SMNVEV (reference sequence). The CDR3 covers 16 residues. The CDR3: CASSPLVLRGANVLTF. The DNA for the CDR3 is TGTGCCAGCAGTCCACTCGTCCTGCGTGGGGCCAACGTCCTGACTTTC. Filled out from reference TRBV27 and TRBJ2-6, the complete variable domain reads EAQVTQNPRYLITVTGKKLTVTCSQNMNHEYMSWYRQDPGLGLRQIYYSMNVEVTDKGDVPEGYKVSRKEKRNFPLILESPSPNQTSLYFCASSPLVLRGANVLTFGAGSRLTVL.

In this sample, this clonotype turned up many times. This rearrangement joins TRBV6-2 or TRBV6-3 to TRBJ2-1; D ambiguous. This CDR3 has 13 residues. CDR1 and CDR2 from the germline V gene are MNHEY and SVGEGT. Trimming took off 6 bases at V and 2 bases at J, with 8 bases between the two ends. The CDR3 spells CASSRDTYNEQFF. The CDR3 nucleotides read TGTGCCAGCAGCCGCGATACCTACAATGAGCAGTTCTTC.

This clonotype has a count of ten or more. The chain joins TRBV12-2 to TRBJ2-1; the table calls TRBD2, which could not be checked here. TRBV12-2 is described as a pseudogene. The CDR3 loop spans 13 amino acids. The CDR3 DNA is TGTGCAAGTCGCTCCGGGACTACCAATGAGCAGTTCTTC. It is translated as CASRSGTTNEQFF.

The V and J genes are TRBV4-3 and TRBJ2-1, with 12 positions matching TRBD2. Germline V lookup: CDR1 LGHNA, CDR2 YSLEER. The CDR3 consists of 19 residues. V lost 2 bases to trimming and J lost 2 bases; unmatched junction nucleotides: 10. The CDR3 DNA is TGCGCCAGCAGCCAAAAGGGGCTAGCGGGAGGGCCCCCCTACAATGAGCAGTTCTTC. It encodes CASSQKGLAGGPPYNEQFF.

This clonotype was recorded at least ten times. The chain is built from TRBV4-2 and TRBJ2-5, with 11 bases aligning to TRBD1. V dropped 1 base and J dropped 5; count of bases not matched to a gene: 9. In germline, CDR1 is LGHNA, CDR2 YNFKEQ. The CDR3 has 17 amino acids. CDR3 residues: CASSQVPPGQGGETQYF. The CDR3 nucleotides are TGTGCCAGCAGCCAAGTGCCCCCGGGACAGGGGGGGGAGACCCAGTACTTC.

CDR3 bases: TGTGCCAGCAGCTTAGCTCCCAGCGGGGGGCGGGGCGATACGCAGTATTTT. Its protein product is CASSLAPSGGRGDTQYF. The chain carries TRBV7-2 and TRBJ2-3; 9 nucleotides match TRBD2. The CDR3 consists of 17 residues. Germline lookup yields CDR1 SGHTA and CDR2 FQGNSA. The junction had 10 bases not matched to a gene; V was cut back by 0 bases and J by 6 bases.

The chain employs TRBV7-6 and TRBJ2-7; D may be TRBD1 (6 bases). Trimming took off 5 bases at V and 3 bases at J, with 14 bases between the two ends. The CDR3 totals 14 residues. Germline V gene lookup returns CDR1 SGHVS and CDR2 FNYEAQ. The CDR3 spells CASSATVQGYEQYF. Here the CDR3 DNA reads TGTGCCAGCAGCGCGACAGTACAGGGCTACGAGCAGTACTTC.

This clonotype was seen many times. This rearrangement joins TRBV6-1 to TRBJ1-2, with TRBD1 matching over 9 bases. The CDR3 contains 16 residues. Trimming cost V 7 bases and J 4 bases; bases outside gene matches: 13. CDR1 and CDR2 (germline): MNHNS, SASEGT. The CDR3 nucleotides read TGTGCCAGCACCTCAGGACAGGGGATCCCACTCTATGGCTACACCTTC. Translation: CASTSGQGIPLYGYTF.

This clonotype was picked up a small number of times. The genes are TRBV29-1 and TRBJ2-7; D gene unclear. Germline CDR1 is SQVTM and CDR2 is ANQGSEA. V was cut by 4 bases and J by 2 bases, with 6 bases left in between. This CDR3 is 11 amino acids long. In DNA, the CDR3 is TGCAGCGTTGTCACAACCTACGAGCAGTACTTC. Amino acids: CSVVTTYEQYF.

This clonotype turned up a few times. The CDR3 sequence is CASSDRSTEAFF. The CDR3 bases are TGTGCCAGCAGTGACAGGTCTACTGAAGCTTTCTTT. This chain uses TRBV6-5 with TRBJ1-1; D might be TRBD1 (6 bases). There are 12 residues in the CDR3. The V and J ends lost 5 bases and 5 bases respectively, with 9 bases between them. Germline V CDR1 and CDR2: MNHEY, SVGAGI.

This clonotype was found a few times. The CDR3 region is CASSVDAGHYEQYF. Here the CDR3 DNA reads TGTGCCAGCAGCGTAGATGCGGGACACTACGAGCAGTACTTC. This chain links TRBV9 with TRBJ2-7; D is possibly TRBD1 or TRBD2 (6 bases each). This CDR3 has 14 residues. Germline CDR1 is SGDLS and CDR2 is YYNGEE. Between the trimmed V and J ends, which lost 0 bases and 3 bases, there was a span of 10 bases.

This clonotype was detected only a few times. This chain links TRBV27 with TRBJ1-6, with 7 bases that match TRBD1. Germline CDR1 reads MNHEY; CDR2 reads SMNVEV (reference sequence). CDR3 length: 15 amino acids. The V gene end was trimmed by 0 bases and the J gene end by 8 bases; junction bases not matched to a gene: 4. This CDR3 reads CASSLSRQGYSPLHF. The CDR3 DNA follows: TGTGCCAGCAGTTTATCGCGACAGGGCTATTCACCCCTCCACTTT.

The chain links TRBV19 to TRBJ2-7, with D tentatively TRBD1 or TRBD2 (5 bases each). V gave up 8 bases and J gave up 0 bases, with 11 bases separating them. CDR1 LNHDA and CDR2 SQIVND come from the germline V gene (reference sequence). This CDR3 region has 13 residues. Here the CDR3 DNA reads TGTGCCAGTCAGGGAGCGGACTCCTACGAGCAGTACTTC. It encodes CASQGADSYEQYF.

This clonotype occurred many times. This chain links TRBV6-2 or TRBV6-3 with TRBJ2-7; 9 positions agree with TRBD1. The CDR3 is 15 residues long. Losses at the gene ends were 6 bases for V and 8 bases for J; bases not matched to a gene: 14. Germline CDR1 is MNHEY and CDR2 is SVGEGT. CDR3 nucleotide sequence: TGTGCCAGCAGCCCAACCGGGACAGGGCCTGTAAAGCAGTACTTC. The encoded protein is CASSPTGTGPVKQYF.